One sample yielded the 31 T cell receptor beta chains listed below, sequenced in a study of shared clonotypes between healthy human individuals. Here immunoSEQ multiplex PCR was the method, and the copy in TCRdb shows in-frame clones only, minus some. Of around 700,000 clones in the sample, about two thirds are singletons; the top ten hold 1.5% to 2%. Sequenced: memory CD4+ T cells sorted from blood. Indicated subset: CD45RA-negative fraction. The receptors originated from a woman aged 25-40 years in good health.

The CDR3 DNA follows: TGTGCCAGCAGTTTCGTGGGGGTGGGTCAGTACTTC. Amino acid sequence: CASSFVGVGQYF. The V call is TRBV28, the J call TRBJ2-7; D possibly uses TRBD1 or TRBD2 (5 bases each). Germline V gives CDR1 MDHEN, CDR2 SYDVKM. V was trimmed by 3 bases and J by 10 bases, leaving 13 bases between them. CDR3 length: 12 amino acids.

The chain has TRBV5-1 and TRBJ2-3, with TRBD1 as a possible D gene (6 bases). This CDR3 contains 16 residues. Deletions cut 0 bases from V and 2 bases from J, with 13 bases between. Germline assignment: CDR1 SGHRS and CDR2 YFSETQ. The CDR3 is CASSLEYGQPTDTQYF. Here the CDR3 DNA reads TGCGCCAGCAGCTTGGAATACGGACAGCCCACAGATACGCAGTATTTT.

This clone has just a few counts. The chain joins TRBV19 to TRBJ2-3; D gene uncertain. V lost 7 bases and J lost 0, with 11 bases in between. Germline V gene data show CDR1 as LNHDA and CDR2 as SQIVND (reference sequence). This CDR3 contains 14 residues. CDR3 nucleotide sequence: TGTGCCAGTACGGGTTTAGCTAGCACAGATACGCAGTATTTT. The encoded protein is CASTGLASTDTQYF.

This chain connects TRBV20-1 to TRBJ2-5, with unresolved D. The end of the DNA fits TRBJ2-7 better, so the J call may be wrong. This CDR3 is 11 amino acids long. Germline-derived CDR1 and CDR2 are DFQATT and SNEGSKA (reference sequence). For the CDR3, the DNA is TGCAGTGCTAGAGTGGATTCCGAGCAGTACTTC. This gives the protein CSARVDSEQYF.

The chain joins TRBV4-2 to TRBJ2-1, with 7 bases aligning to TRBD2. The germline V gene encodes CDR1 LGHNA and CDR2 YNFKEQ. With V trimmed by 3 bases and J by 5 bases, 4 bases remained unmatched. CDR3 length: 14 amino acids. The CDR3 DNA reads as TGTGCCAGCAGCCATATTGGGGGGGACAATGAGCAGTTCTTC. This translates into CASSHIGGDNEQFF.

The gene calls are TRBV11-2 and TRBJ2-1; 8 nucleotides match TRBD2. The CDR3 runs to 15 residues. Germline lookup yields CDR1 SGHAT and CDR2 FQNNGV. With V trimmed by 5 bases and J by 7 bases, 10 bases remained unmatched. The chain's CDR3 is CASSLTAGESNEQFF. CDR3 bases: TGTGCCAGCAGCCTCACAGCGGGAGAGTCGAATGAGCAGTTCTTC. Based on the CDR3 plus reference TRBV11-2 and TRBJ2-1, the full variable domain is EAGVAQSPRYKIIEKRQSVAFWCNPISGHATLYWYQQILGQGPKLLIQFQNNGVVDDSQLPKDRFSAERLKGVDSTLKIQPAKLEDSAVYLCASSLTAGESNEQFFGPGTRLTVL.

The chain is built from TRBV19 and TRBJ1-6; TRBD1 agrees at 7 bases. The V and J ends lost 5 bases and 7 bases, in that order; junction bases with no gene match: 5. This CDR3 has 14 residues. Germline CDR1 reads LNHDA; CDR2 reads SQIVND (reference sequence). The chain's CDR3 is CASSDRVENSPLHF. The CDR3 DNA reads as TGTGCCAGTAGTGACAGGGTTGAAAATTCACCCCTCCACTTT.

This chain links TRBV30 with TRBJ1-4, with D maybe TRBD1 (5 bases). The CDR3 totals 14 residues. Per germline, CDR1 GTSNPN and CDR2 SVGIG (reference sequence). Trimming stripped 2 bases from V and 4 bases from J, with 11 bases between. CDR3 nucleotide sequence: TGTGCCTGGAGTAGACAGACTTTTAATGAAAAACTGTTTTTT. This encodes CAWSRQTFNEKLFF.

The genes are TRBV28 and TRBJ2-7; perhaps TRBD1 as D (6 bases). The CDR3 covers 15 residues. The germline CDR1 and CDR2 sequences are MDHEN and SYDVKM. V gave up 5 bases and J gave up 2 bases, with 16 bases separating them. CDR3 coding DNA: TGTGCCAGCAGTACCGTGGGGGACACCACCTACGAGCAGTACTTC. Its translation is CASSTVGDTTYEQYF.

This clone showed up many times. The CDR3 sequence is CATSRGGSGSQNEQFF. As DNA, the CDR3 is TGTGCCACCAGCAGAGGGGGTAGCGGGAGTCAGAATGAGCAGTTCTTC. The chain combines TRBV15 with TRBJ2-1; TRBD2 matches at 9 bases. The germline V gene has CDR1 LNHNV and CDR2 YYDKDF (reference sequence). The V segment lost 1 base and the J segment 7 bases; nucleotides outside the gene matches: 8. This CDR3 comprises 16 residues.

V and J are TRBV11-3 and TRBJ2-2, with D hard to call. Germline values: CDR1 SGHNT, CDR2 YENEEA. Trimming removed 1 base at V and 1 base at J, with 10 bases between. CDR3 size: 16 residues. The DNA for the CDR3 is TGTGCCAGCAGCTTAGGGCGTCTGGGGAACACCGGGGAGCTGTTTTTT. Amino acid sequence: CASSLGRLGNTGELFF.

The chain is built from TRBV7-2 and TRBJ1-4, with D possibly matching TRBD1 (5 bases). V lost 1 base, J lost 7 bases, and 13 bases lay in between. The germline gives CDR1 SGHTA, CDR2 FQGNSA. The CDR3 covers 15 residues. CDR3 DNA: TGTGCCAGCAGCTTAGAACCCCGGGGGTTTGAAAAACTGTTTTTT. This encodes CASSLEPRGFEKLFF.

V is TRBV19 and J is TRBJ1-1; 9 bases are shared with TRBD1. CDR1 and CDR2 (germline): LNHDA, SQIVND (reference sequence). CDR3 size: 16 residues. V trimming: 7 bases; J trimming: 5 bases; junction bases outside the gene matches: 14. The CDR3 coding sequence is TGTGCCAGTAATACCCCCAGACAGGGGGTGCGGACTGAAGCTTTCTTT. Translation: CASNTPRQGVRTEAFF.

The rearrangement uses TRBV19 and TRBJ1-2; 7 nucleotides agree with TRBD1. Trimming removed 10 bases from V and 5 bases from J; junction bases left unmatched: 19. The CDR3 has 16 residues. Per the germline V gene, CDR1 is LNHDA and CDR2 is SQIVND (reference sequence). The CDR3 DNA is TGTGCCACCACTCGGGGAGACAGGGCTCGGGGGTATGGCTACACCTTC. Translating it yields CATTRGDRARGYGYTF.

Of note for this clone: Possible read error: a much larger clone is one base away. The sample has other DNA sequences that encode this CDR3 too. This chain joins TRBV5-1 and TRBJ2-5; D is ambiguous. This CDR3 has 11 residues. V lost 4 bases and J 1 base, leaving 2 bases between the germline ends. Germline CDR1 and CDR2: SGHRS and YFSETQ. The CDR3 coding sequence is TGCGCCAGCAGCGCCCAAGAGACCCAGTACTTC. It is translated as CASSAQETQYF.

This clone has at least ten counts. Distinct nucleotide sequences in the sample also encode this CDR3. The rearrangement joins TRBV19 to TRBJ1-5; tentatively, D is TRBD1 (5 bases). The V end was cut by 3 bases, the J end by 7 bases, with 13 bases between. In germline, CDR1 is LNHDA, CDR2 SQIVND (reference sequence). The CDR3 runs to 14 residues. CDR3 loop: CASSIGQGGQPQHF. The CDR3 nucleotides read TGTGCCAGTAGTATCGGGCAGGGTGGGCAGCCCCAGCATTTT.

The chain carries TRBV7-9 and TRBJ1-3; unclear D gene. Per germline, CDR1 SEHNR and CDR2 FQNEAQ (reference sequence). Trimming left V 8 bases short and J 4 bases short, with 9 bases between. The CDR3 sequence is 12 residues long. The CDR3 nucleotides read TGTGCCAGCCAAACCCGGGGAAACACCATATATTTT. Amino acids: CASQTRGNTIYF.

The rearrangement uses TRBV11-1 and TRBJ1-3; possibly TRBD1 for D (5 bases). Trimming stripped 5 bases from V and 0 bases from J, with 11 bases between. Germline CDR1 SGHAT, CDR2 FQDESV (reference sequence). The CDR3 length is 15 residues. Here the CDR3 reads CASSHRQLSGNTIYF. The CDR3 DNA reads as TGTGCCAGCAGCCACAGACAGCTCTCTGGAAACACCATATATTTT.

This chain uses TRBV7-7 with TRBJ2-7; the match to TRBD1 covers 8 bases. V shed 5 bases, J shed 7 bases, and the junction held 7 bases outside the gene matches. CDR3 length: 13 residues. The germline V gene encodes CDR1 SSHAT and CDR2 FNYEAQ (reference sequence). This CDR3 reads CASSNDRGGEQYF. CDR3 in DNA: TGTGCCAGCAGCAATGACAGGGGCGGTGAGCAGTACTTC.

This clone was observed at least ten times. This chain links TRBV2 with TRBJ1-1; D gene ambiguous. The V gene's germline CDR1 is SNHLY and CDR2 FYNNEI. The V and J ends lost 6 bases and 4 bases respectively, with 12 bases between them. This CDR3 has 13 amino acids. CDR3 sequence (DNA): TGTGCCAGCAGGGTTTGGCGTACCACTGAAGCTTTCTTT. Translating gives CASRVWRTTEAFF.

This clone showed up many times. V usage is TRBV4-2 and J usage is TRBJ1-1; D might be TRBD1 (5 bases). The CDR3 extends over 16 amino acids. Trimming shortened V by 1 base and J by 4 bases, and 16 bases separated the two germline ends. Germline V gives CDR1 LGHNA, CDR2 YNFKEQ. CDR3: CASSQGSPRAGTEAFF. The CDR3 nucleotides are TGTGCCAGCAGCCAAGGCTCACCCAGGGCCGGCACTGAAGCTTTCTTT.

This clone showed up just once. J is TRBJ2-5 and V is TRBV5-1; a possible D gene is TRBD1 (6 bases). Per germline, CDR1 SGHRS and CDR2 YFSETQ. V lost 5 bases to trimming and J lost 2 bases, with 13 bases between them. This CDR3 is built from 14 residues. The CDR3, as DNA: TGCGCCAGCAGAACGTGGACAGAACAAGAGACCCAGTACTTC. It translates to CASRTWTEQETQYF.

The CDR3 nucleotides read TGTGCCAGCAGCCCCCGAAGGACTAGTTCCGGTGAGCAGTTCTTC. Protein: CASSPRRTSSGEQFF. The chain employs TRBV11-2 and TRBJ2-1; 7 bases align to TRBD2. The CDR3 runs 15 residues. Germline trimming cut 5 bases from V and 9 bases from J; bases unmatched to any gene: 13. Germline CDR1 is SGHAT and CDR2 is FQNNGV.

The V call is TRBV7-9, the J call TRBJ1-1; no reliable D call. In germline, CDR1 is SEHNR, CDR2 FQNEAQ (reference sequence). The CDR3 totals 12 residues. Trimming shortened V by 1 base and J by 8 bases, and 8 bases separated the two germline ends. DNA for the CDR3: TGTGCCAGCAGCTTAGATCCTAAGGAAGCTTTCTTT. Translated, it gives CASSLDPKEAFF.

J is TRBJ2-2 and V is TRBV28; D is perhaps TRBD2 (7 bases). Germline CDR1 reads MDHEN; CDR2 reads SYDVKM. This CDR3 contains 15 residues. The V and J ends lost 3 bases and 3 bases respectively, with 11 bases between them. DNA for the CDR3: TGTGCCAGCAGTTTTAGGGGGAGGGACACCGGGGAGCTGTTTTTT. Encoded protein: CASSFRGRDTGELFF.

The chain couples TRBV19 to TRBJ2-3; D may match TRBD1 or TRBD2 (6 bases each). Germline lookup yields CDR1 LNHDA and CDR2 SQIVND (reference sequence). With 4 bases removed from V and 2 bases from J, the gap between germline ends came to 13 bases. The CDR3 spans 15 residues. The CDR3 reads CASSKGGLNTDTQYF. The DNA for the CDR3 is TGTGCCAGTAGTAAGGGGGGCCTGAACACAGATACGCAGTATTTT.

This chain links TRBV5-1 with TRBJ2-7; 14 bases fit TRBD2. With V trimmed by 3 bases and J by 4 bases, 3 bases remained unmatched. CDR3 length: 15 residues. CDR1 is SGHRS, CDR2 YFSETQ, per germline. CDR3 DNA: TGCGCCAGCAGCTCCGGGACTAGCGGGAGTTACGAGCAGTACTTC. Its translation is CASSSGTSGSYEQYF.

The chain employs TRBV28 and TRBJ2-1; TRBD1 aligns across 9 bases. After removal of 1 base from V and 1 base from J, the junction contained 2 bases not matched to a gene. The germline V gene has CDR1 MDHEN and CDR2 SYDVKM. This CDR3 spans 16 amino acids. The CDR3 region is CASSLSGQGSYNEQFF. The CDR3 nucleotides are TGTGCCAGCAGTTTATCAGGACAGGGGTCCTACAATGAGCAGTTCTTC.

The rearrangement uses TRBV7-2 and TRBJ1-4; D is uncertain. Germline loops: CDR1 SGHTA, CDR2 FQGNSA. The ends were cut back, 1 base at V and 7 bases at J, with 10 bases in the middle. The CDR3 contains 14 residues. The CDR3 sequence is CASSLGGRIEKLFF. The CDR3, as DNA: TGTGCCAGCAGCTTAGGGGGTAGGATTGAAAAACTGTTTTTT.

This clone was counted many times. This CDR3 is also generated by other DNA sequences in the sample. This chain joins TRBV19 and TRBJ2-6; 11 positions match TRBD1. This CDR3 comprises 17 residues. V gave up 3 bases and J gave up 1 base; unmatched junction bases: 2. Germline V CDR1 and CDR2: LNHDA, SQIVND (reference sequence). CDR3 DNA sequence: TGTGCCAGTAGTATCGGACAGGGGGCGTCTGGGGCCAACGTCCTGACTTTC. Protein: CASSIGQGASGANVLTF.

The V call is TRBV12-5, the J call TRBJ2-5; no clear D gene. This CDR3 has 15 residues. Germline V gene sequence: CDR1 LGHNT, CDR2 FRNRAP. V was shortened by 7 bases and J by 4 bases, with 19 bases between the two germline ends. The chain's CDR3 is CASASPQVEGETQYF. The DNA for the CDR3 is TGTGCTAGTGCCTCCCCGCAGGTCGAAGGAGAGACCCAGTACTTC.